Listed here are 32 T cell receptor beta chains from one sample, sequenced in a study of T cell repertoires in cytomegalovirus infection. TCRdb ran MiXCR on the reads and lists one entry per CDR3 protein. This sample has approximately 550,000 distinct CDR3 sequences, with about 17% found just once. Sample: CD8+ T cells from PBMCs. The source is a human donor in good health (CMV status not recorded). Some clones in this sample may be carry-over from other donors' samples.

This clonotype was seen only a few times. The chain carries TRBV4-2 and TRBJ2-7, with D unresolved. From germline, CDR1 is LGHNA and CDR2 YNFKEQ. The V end was cut by 0 bases, the J end by 5 bases, with 11 bases between. The length of the CDR3 is 14 residues. CDR3 DNA sequence: TGTGCCAGCAGCCAAGAAGCGAGGTATAACGAGCAGTACTTC. Translated: CASSQEARYNEQYF.

Comment on this clonotype: With a much larger clone just one base away, this may be a read error. The missing conserved phenylalanine or tryptophan at the end of this CDR3 makes a read error likely. V and J are TRBV23-1 and TRBJ2-6; TRBD1 matches at 7 bases. TRBV23-1 is assigned to the ORF class and has an uncertain function. This CDR3 contains 17 residues. Unmatched junction bases numbered 10, after V lost 8 bases and J lost 0 bases. CDR3 region: CASGTGQPLSGANVLTL. CDR3 nucleotide sequence: TGCGCCAGCGGGACGGGACAGCCCCTCTCTGGGGCCAACGTCCTGACTTTA.

This clonotype has a handful of counts. The gene calls are TRBV20-1 and TRBJ2-7; no clear D gene. The CDR3 totals 12 residues. Per germline, CDR1 DFQATT and CDR2 SNEGSKA (reference sequence). Trimming stripped 7 bases from V and 2 bases from J, with 12 bases between. The CDR3 sequence: CSVRTEAYEQYF. For the CDR3, the DNA is TGCAGTGTTAGGACCGAAGCCTACGAGCAGTACTTC.

This clonotype was observed many times. This chain connects TRBV7-3 to TRBJ2-4; D possibly uses TRBD1 or TRBD2 (5 bases each). Trimming stripped 5 bases from V and 3 bases from J, with 26 bases between. CDR1 and CDR2 from the germline V gene are SGHTA and FQGTGA. The CDR3 is made up of 19 amino acids. In nucleotides, the CDR3 is TGTGCCAGCAGCCAAGGCCACCGGGACGGCCCCGTTATCAAAAACATTCAGTACTTC. This translates into CASSQGHRDGPVIKNIQYF.

The sample holds a few counts of this clonotype. The rearrangement uses TRBV6-6 and TRBJ1-1; perhaps TRBD1 as D (5 bases). The germline gives CDR1 MNHNY, CDR2 SVGAGI (reference sequence). V was shortened by 0 bases and J by 5 bases, with 13 bases between the two germline ends. CDR3 length: 15 residues. The CDR3 reads CASSYSQGGRTEAFF. The CDR3 nucleotides read TGTGCCAGCAGTTACTCGCAGGGCGGGAGGACTGAAGCTTTCTTT.

Many counts were recorded for this clonotype. This chain connects TRBV12-3 or TRBV12-4 to TRBJ2-6, with a tentative D call TRBD1 (6 bases). CDR3 length equals 16 residues. V lost 10 bases to trimming and J lost 2 bases, with 18 bases between them. CDR3 in amino acids: CATGVGALAGANVLTF. The CDR3 DNA reads as TGTGCCACCGGGGTGGGGGCGCTGGCTGGGGCCAACGTCCTGACTTTC.

Concerning this clonotype itself: As the CDR3 is not closed by the conserved phenylalanine or tryptophan, this likely results from a read error. The chain combines TRBV19 with TRBJ2-7, with 9 bases that match TRBD1. With V trimmed by 3 bases and J by 4 bases, 4 bases remained unmatched. CDR3 size: 14 residues. Germline V gene data show CDR1 as LNHDA and CDR2 as SQIVND (reference sequence). CDR3 DNA: TGTGCCAGTAGTATCGGGGACAGGGTATACGAGCAGTACTTA. Protein product: CASSIGDRVYEQYL.

The gene calls are TRBV6-6 and TRBJ1-2, with D uncertain. V lost 2 bases and J 3 bases, leaving 16 bases between the germline ends. The CDR3 has 16 amino acids. In germline, CDR1 is MNHNY, CDR2 SVGAGI (reference sequence). CDR3 residues: CASSYPPLQNDYGYTF. The CDR3 DNA is TGTGCCAGCAGTTACCCTCCTTTACAGAATGACTATGGCTACACCTTC.

V and J are TRBV12-3 or TRBV12-4 and TRBJ1-4; 7 nucleotides line up with TRBD1. CDR3 size: 15 residues. Germline trimming cut 7 bases from V and 6 bases from J; bases unmatched to any gene: 11. The CDR3 loop reads CASKGAAERDEKLFF. CDR3 DNA sequence: TGTGCCAGCAAGGGGGCCGCCGAGCGGGATGAAAAACTGTTTTTT.

The rearrangement joins TRBV5-6 to TRBJ2-1, with 9 nucleotides matching TRBD2. Per the germline V gene, CDR1 is SGHDT and CDR2 is YYEEEE. V gave up 4 bases and J gave up 6 bases; unmatched junction bases: 17. There are 18 residues in the CDR3. The CDR3 bases are TGTGCCAGCAGCCCTCGGGGTAGCGGGAGTCTGTTTGTCAATGAGCAGTTCTTC. This sequence encodes CASSPRGSGSLFVNEQFF.

This clonotype appeared many times. The chain uses TRBV7-9 and TRBJ2-5; the D is unclear. CDR1 and CDR2 from the germline V gene are SEHNR and FQNEAQ (reference sequence). The ends were cut back, 4 bases at V and 1 base at J, with 13 bases in the middle. This CDR3 has 15 residues. In nucleotides, the CDR3 is TGTGCCAGCAGCTCCCCGGACCTGATCCAAGAGACCCAGTACTTC. Protein product: CASSSPDLIQETQYF.

Many counts were recorded for this clonotype. CDR3 coding DNA: TGTGCCAGCAGCTTAGTGGGGGACGGAGGGATAAACATTCAGTACTTC. Protein: CASSLVGDGGINIQYF. The gene calls are TRBV7-8 and TRBJ2-4, with D perhaps TRBD2 (6 bases). The CDR3 runs 16 residues. Trimming stripped 1 base from V and 6 bases from J, with 16 bases between. Germline V gene lookup returns CDR1 SGHVS and CDR2 FQNEAQ.

The table lists this clonotype with many counts. V usage is TRBV7-6 and J usage is TRBJ1-2, with 7 bases matching TRBD1. Germline assignment: CDR1 SGHVS and CDR2 FNYEAQ. V lost 2 bases and J lost 4; bases outside the gene matches: 10. This CDR3 is built from 16 residues. This chain's CDR3 is CASSLSRTGGGYGYTF. DNA for the CDR3: TGTGCCAGCAGCTTATCCAGGACAGGTGGCGGCTATGGCTACACCTTC.

Here the CDR3 reads CASSSDRGGYEQYF. The CDR3 DNA follows: TGTGCCAGCAGTTCCGACAGGGGAGGCTACGAGCAGTACTTC. The chain uses TRBV13 and TRBJ2-7; 8 nucleotides match TRBD1. This CDR3 comprises 14 residues. V lost 6 bases and J lost 3; bases outside the gene matches: 7. The germline V gene encodes CDR1 PRHDT and CDR2 FYEKMQ (reference sequence). The full variable domain, rest sourced from reference TRBV13 and TRBJ2-7, is AAGVIQSPRHLIKEKRETATLKCYPIPRHDTVYWYQQGPGQDPQFLISFYEKMQSDKGSIPDRFSAQQFSDYHSELNMSSLELGDSALYFCASSSDRGGYEQYFGPGTRLTVT.

This chain uses TRBV25-1 with TRBJ2-3; possible D gene TRBD2, 7 bases. Germline-derived CDR1 and CDR2 are MGHDK and SYGVNS. This CDR3 is 21 amino acids long. The V gene lost 1 base and the J gene lost 1 base, with 27 bases spanning the gap. CDR3 in amino acids: CASSEWIIGTGGLRGTDTQYF. The CDR3 nucleotides are TGTGCCAGCAGTGAATGGATAATTGGAACGGGGGGCCTTAGGGGCACAGATACGCAGTATTTT.

At least ten counts were recorded for this clonotype. V gene TRBV27 combines with J gene TRBJ2-3; TRBD2 matches 7 bases. The germline V gene has CDR1 MNHEY and CDR2 SMNVEV (reference sequence). The junction had 16 bases not matched to a gene; V was cut back by 7 bases and J by 0 bases. This CDR3 is 18 amino acids long. The CDR3 coding sequence is TGTGCCAGCACCGCTCGCGGGAGTTACCACTTTAGCACAGATACGCAGTATTTT. This gives the protein CASTARGSYHFSTDTQYF.

This clonotype appeared many times. The V call is TRBV28, the J call TRBJ2-2, with D unclear. The germline gives CDR1 MDHEN, CDR2 SYDVKM. CDR3 length equals 15 residues. The V gene lost 7 bases and the J gene lost 0 bases, with 12 bases spanning the gap. CDR3 sequence (DNA): TGTGCCAGCACTACTTTGACCGCGAACACCGGGGAGCTGTTTTTT. Its translation is CASTTLTANTGELFF.

The V gene is TRBV9, the J gene TRBJ2-3, with D tentatively TRBD1 (5 bases). Germline V gives CDR1 SGDLS, CDR2 YYNGEE. Trimming took 2 bases from V and 0 from J, leaving 19 bases between them. The CDR3 has 18 amino acids. The CDR3 region has the DNA TGTGCCAGCAGCGTCTCCAAACTTCAGGGTCCTAGCACAGATACGCAGTATTTT. It translates to CASSVSKLQGPSTDTQYF.

This clonotype was seen repeatedly, ten times or more. The V call is TRBV27, the J call TRBJ1-6; D not certain. The V end was cut by 3 bases, the J end by 5 bases, with 5 bases between. The CDR3 runs 13 residues. The germline gives CDR1 MNHEY, CDR2 SMNVEV (reference sequence). The CDR3 DNA follows: TGTGCCAGCAGTTTTAGGGATAATTCACCCCTCCACTTT. Translated: CASSFRDNSPLHF.

This clonotype has ten or more counts. The chain joins TRBV7-3 to TRBJ2-1; D might be TRBD1 (8 bases). The germline CDR1 and CDR2 sequences are SGHTA and FQGTGA. The V end lost 3 bases, the J end lost 8 bases, and 11 bases lay between the germline ends. This CDR3 is built from 13 residues. CDR3 protein: CASSFTGGDEQFF. Here the CDR3 DNA reads TGTGCCAGCAGCTTCACAGGGGGGGATGAGCAGTTCTTC.

This clonotype was recorded a few times. This chain uses TRBV20-1 with TRBJ2-7, with 10 bases that match TRBD1. The germline CDR1 and CDR2 sequences are DFQATT and SNEGSKA (reference sequence). The CDR3 consists of 16 residues. V was pared by 1 base and J by 2 bases, with 8 bases of the junction left unmatched. CDR3 DNA sequence: TGCAGTGCTAGAGGGTCGGACAGGGGGTTAGCCTACGAGCAGTACTTC. The encoded protein is CSARGSDRGLAYEQYF.

This clonotype was observed at least ten times. For the CDR3, the DNA is TGTGCCAGCAGTTCTAGCGGGGGGTGGTACAATGAGCAGTTCTTC. Amino acid sequence: CASSSSGGWYNEQFF. V usage is TRBV12-3 or TRBV12-4 and J usage is TRBJ2-1; 11 bases match TRBD2. The CDR3 has 15 residues. Trimming took 4 bases from V and 4 from J; bases not matched to a gene: 3.

A few counts support this clonotype. J is TRBJ1-5 and V is TRBV19, with D perhaps TRBD1 (5 bases). Germline V gives CDR1 LNHDA, CDR2 SQIVND (reference sequence). Trimming pared 3 bases from V and 4 bases from J, leaving 19 bases between. The CDR3 consists of 17 residues. The CDR3 is CASSIYVILDKNQPQHF. For the CDR3, the DNA is TGTGCCAGTAGTATTTATGTGATTCTGGACAAAAATCAGCCCCAGCATTTT.

J is TRBJ1-3 and V is TRBV6-1; the D is unclear. This CDR3 region has 14 residues. Germline CDR1 and CDR2: MNHNS and SASEGT. Trimming cost V 1 base and J 4 bases, with 8 bases left between them. DNA of the CDR3: TGTGCCAGCAGTGAAGGAGGAAGGGGAAACACCATATATTTT. As protein: CASSEGGRGNTIYF.

This clonotype was seen a single time. This CDR3 is missing its conserved last phenylalanine or tryptophan, likely due to a read error. The chain is built from TRBV11-3 and TRBJ2-1; 9 bases line up with TRBD2. This CDR3 spans 14 amino acids. Germline CDR1 is SGHNT and CDR2 is YENEEA. The CDR3 region has the DNA TGTGCCAGCAGCTTAGGACTAGCGGACAATAAGCAGTTCTTA. Translation: CASSLGLADNKQFL.

This clonotype was counted many times. The V and J genes are TRBV2 and TRBJ2-7; D possibly corresponds to TRBD2 (5 bases). CDR3 size: 13 residues. Germline CDR1 is SNHLY and CDR2 is FYNNEI. V dropped 5 bases and J dropped 3 bases, with 11 bases sitting between them. Here the CDR3 DNA reads TGTGCCAGCAGTCACACGGAGGACTACGAGCAGTACTTC. This sequence encodes CASSHTEDYEQYF.

Comment on this clonotype: The conserved final phenylalanine or tryptophan is absent from the CDR3, which likely points to a read error. Because the CDR3's place on the DNA is in doubt, the DNA is left out and the CDR3 is given as listed by TCRdb. V is TRBV7-8 and J is TRBJ2-2. The CDR3 length is 14 residues, termini included. The germline CDR1 and CDR2 sequences are SGHVS and FQNEAQ. CDR3 sequence: CASSMLQDTGELCY.

At least ten counts were recorded for this clonotype. V is TRBV7-6 and J is TRBJ2-7; maybe TRBD1 (6 bases). CDR3 length: 14 amino acids. V gave up 1 base and J gave up 6 bases, with 13 bases separating them. Germline CDR1 and CDR2: SGHVS and FNYEAQ. CDR3 nucleotide sequence: TGTGCCAGCAGCTTAGGGGCTCCAGGGGTCGAGCAGTACTTC. This gives the protein CASSLGAPGVEQYF.

At least ten counts were recorded for this clonotype. The chain couples TRBV7-9 to TRBJ2-3; TRBD2 matches at 10 bases. Germline V gives CDR1 SEHNR, CDR2 FQNEAQ (reference sequence). The CDR3 totals 14 residues. The CDR3 nucleotides are TGTGCAGGGGGGACTAGCGCCCGCACAGATACGCAGTATTTT. Translation: CAGGTSARTDTQYF.

This clonotype has a handful of counts. The chain employs TRBV9 and TRBJ2-7; 8 nucleotides align to TRBD1. Per germline, CDR1 SGDLS and CDR2 YYNGEE. Trimming at V came to 0 bases and at J to 4 bases, leaving 3 bases not matched to a gene. The CDR3 loop spans 14 amino acids. CDR3 in DNA: TGTGCCAGCAGCGTAGGGACAGGGAGGTACGAGCAGTACTTC. Its protein product is CASSVGTGRYEQYF.

This clonotype was detected many times. The rearrangement joins TRBV4-1 to TRBJ2-2; the match to TRBD1 covers 10 bases. J was trimmed by 6 bases and V by 4 bases; bases with no gene match: 5. The CDR3 is 15 amino acids. Germline lookup yields CDR1 MGHRA and CDR2 YSYEKL. The CDR3 sequence: CASSRDRGQAGELFF. DNA for the CDR3: TGCGCCAGCAGCCGAGACAGGGGGCAGGCCGGGGAGCTGTTTTTT.

This clonotype was observed many times. J is TRBJ2-7 and V is TRBV7-2, with TRBD1 matching 9 bases. The CDR3 is 19 amino acids. CDR1 is SGHTA, CDR2 FQGNSA, per germline. The V segment lost 4 bases and the J segment 7 bases; nucleotides outside the gene matches: 23. CDR3 DNA sequence: TGTGCCAGCAGCTCAGGGACAGGGCCCTCTCGGGACTACCAGCGGGAGCAGTACTTC. It yields the protein CASSSGTGPSRDYQREQYF.